These T cell receptor beta chains were read from a single sample in a study of cytomegalovirus exposure and HLA in healthy donors. Sequenced by immunoSEQ multiplex PCR; TCRdb stores in-frame clones only, minus some. The sample yields about 130,000 clones, roughly 70% seen once. Sequencing input: PBMCs. The receptors come from a man aged 25-45 years in good health and CMV-seronegative. Both conserved end residues are part of each CDR3. A D gene is named only where the DNA matches it firmly. Only some rows state a clone size, as once, few, many or a class for expanded clones.

>TRBJ1-1|.|TRBV9|.
TGTGCCAGCAGCGACCCAGGGATGACTGAAGCTTTCTTT
CASSDPGMTEAFF
>TRBJ1-5|.|TRBV2|.
TGTGCCAGCAGAGGGAGGGTGAGCAATCAGCCCCAGCATTTT
CASRGRVSNQPQHF
>TRBJ2-1|few|TRBV2|TRBD2
TGTGCCAGCAGTGGCTCCCTCACGGGGGGGCCATTAAATGAGCAGTTCTTC
CASSGSLTGGPLNEQFF
>TRBJ1-5|once|TRBV4-3|.
TGCGCCAGCAGTTTCGCCGGTGGGCCCCAGCATTTT
CASSFAGGPQHF
>TRBJ1-1|.|TRBV27|.
TGTGCCAGCAGTTTATCCCCAACAGTCATGAACACTGAAGCTTTCTTT
CASSLSPTVMNTEAFF
>TRBJ2-3|.|TRBV4-2|.
TGTGCCAGCAGCCAGAGGGACTCCAGGGGCACAGATACGCAGTATTTT
CASSQRDSRGTDTQYF
>TRBJ1-1|.|TRBV7-9|.
TGTGCCAGCAGCTCCCTGGGCATGAACACTGAAGCTTTCTTT
CASSSLGMNTEAFF
>TRBJ2-3|few|TRBV5-1|TRBD2
TGCGCCAGCCCCCGGGGGGGGAGCACAGATACGCAGTATTTT
CASPRGGSTDTQYF
>TRBJ1-1|.|TRBV19|TRBD1
TGTGCCAGTAGACAGGATGACAGGGCTAGTGAAGCTTTCTTT
CASRQDDRASEAFF
>TRBJ2-1|.|TRBV6-6|TRBD2
TGTGCCAGCAGCCCCGCAGCGGGGGGGGCCTACAATGAGCAGTTCTTC
CASSPAAGGAYNEQFF
>TRBJ2-1|few|TRBV4-1|TRBD2
TGCGCCAGCAGCCAAGTTAAGGGGTTACAGCGGGGGGGCCTCAATGAGCAGTTCTTC
CASSQVKGLQRGGLNEQFF
>TRBJ2-3|.|TRBV6-1|.
TGTGCCAGCAGTGAGAGTCTGGGGGCGTCAGATACGCAGTATTTT
CASSESLGASDTQYF
>TRBJ2-1|once|TRBV4-1|TRBD2
TGCGCCAGCAGCCAAGCCCCAGCGGGGGGGCCTGGTGAGCAGTTCTTC
CASSQAPAGGPGEQFF
>TRBJ1-5|.|TRBV28|.
TGTGCCAGCACTGTTAGCAATCAGCCCCAGCATTTT
CASTVSNQPQHF
>TRBJ2-2|.|TRBV27|TRBD2
TGTGCCAGCAGTTTATTGGGAGGGGAAGCGTTGCACGGGGAGCTGTTTTTT
CASSLLGGEALHGELFF
>TRBJ2-2|.|TRBV4-1|TRBD1
TGCGCCAGCAGGACAACCAGACAGGGGTTAAACACCGGGGAGCTGTTTTTT
CASRTTRQGLNTGELFF
>TRBJ2-2|.|TRBV4-1|.
TGCGCCAGCAGCAGGTCGGCTAGCAGGAACACCGGGGAGCTGTTTTTT
CASSRSASRNTGELFF
>TRBJ2-3|.|TRBV10-3|TRBD2
TGTGCCATCAGTGGCGTTGCGGGGGGCACAGATACGCAGTATTTT
CAISGVAGGTDTQYF
>TRBJ1-1|.|TRBV4-1|.
TGCGCCAGCAGCCCATCCTGGGGGCCCCCCACTGAAGCTTTCTTT
CASSPSWGPPTEAFF
>TRBJ1-5|.|TRBV30|.
TGTGCCTGGACCCCGAGGAACCTCAATCAGCCCCAGCATTTT
CAWTPRNLNQPQHF
>TRBJ1-1|few|TRBV6-5|.
TGTGCCAGCAGTTTTGGGGGGGAGGACACTGAAGCTTTCTTT
CASSFGGEDTEAFF
>TRBJ2-3|once|TRBV7-2|TRBD2
TGTGCCAGCCGCGAGCGGGGGGGCACAGATACGCAGTATTTT
CASRERGGTDTQYF
>TRBJ1-2|few|TRBV5-1|TRBD1
TGCGCCAGCAGCTCGGCCGGGACAGGGGTTGGTGGCTACACCTTC
CASSSAGTGVGGYTF
>TRBJ2-7|once|TRBV5-1|TRBD1
TGCGCCAGCAGCATAAACAGGGGCAACGAGCAGTACTTC
CASSINRGNEQYF
>TRBJ2-7|.|TRBV30|.
TGTGCATCAGGGGGAGGCTACGAGCAGTACTTC
CASGGGYEQYF